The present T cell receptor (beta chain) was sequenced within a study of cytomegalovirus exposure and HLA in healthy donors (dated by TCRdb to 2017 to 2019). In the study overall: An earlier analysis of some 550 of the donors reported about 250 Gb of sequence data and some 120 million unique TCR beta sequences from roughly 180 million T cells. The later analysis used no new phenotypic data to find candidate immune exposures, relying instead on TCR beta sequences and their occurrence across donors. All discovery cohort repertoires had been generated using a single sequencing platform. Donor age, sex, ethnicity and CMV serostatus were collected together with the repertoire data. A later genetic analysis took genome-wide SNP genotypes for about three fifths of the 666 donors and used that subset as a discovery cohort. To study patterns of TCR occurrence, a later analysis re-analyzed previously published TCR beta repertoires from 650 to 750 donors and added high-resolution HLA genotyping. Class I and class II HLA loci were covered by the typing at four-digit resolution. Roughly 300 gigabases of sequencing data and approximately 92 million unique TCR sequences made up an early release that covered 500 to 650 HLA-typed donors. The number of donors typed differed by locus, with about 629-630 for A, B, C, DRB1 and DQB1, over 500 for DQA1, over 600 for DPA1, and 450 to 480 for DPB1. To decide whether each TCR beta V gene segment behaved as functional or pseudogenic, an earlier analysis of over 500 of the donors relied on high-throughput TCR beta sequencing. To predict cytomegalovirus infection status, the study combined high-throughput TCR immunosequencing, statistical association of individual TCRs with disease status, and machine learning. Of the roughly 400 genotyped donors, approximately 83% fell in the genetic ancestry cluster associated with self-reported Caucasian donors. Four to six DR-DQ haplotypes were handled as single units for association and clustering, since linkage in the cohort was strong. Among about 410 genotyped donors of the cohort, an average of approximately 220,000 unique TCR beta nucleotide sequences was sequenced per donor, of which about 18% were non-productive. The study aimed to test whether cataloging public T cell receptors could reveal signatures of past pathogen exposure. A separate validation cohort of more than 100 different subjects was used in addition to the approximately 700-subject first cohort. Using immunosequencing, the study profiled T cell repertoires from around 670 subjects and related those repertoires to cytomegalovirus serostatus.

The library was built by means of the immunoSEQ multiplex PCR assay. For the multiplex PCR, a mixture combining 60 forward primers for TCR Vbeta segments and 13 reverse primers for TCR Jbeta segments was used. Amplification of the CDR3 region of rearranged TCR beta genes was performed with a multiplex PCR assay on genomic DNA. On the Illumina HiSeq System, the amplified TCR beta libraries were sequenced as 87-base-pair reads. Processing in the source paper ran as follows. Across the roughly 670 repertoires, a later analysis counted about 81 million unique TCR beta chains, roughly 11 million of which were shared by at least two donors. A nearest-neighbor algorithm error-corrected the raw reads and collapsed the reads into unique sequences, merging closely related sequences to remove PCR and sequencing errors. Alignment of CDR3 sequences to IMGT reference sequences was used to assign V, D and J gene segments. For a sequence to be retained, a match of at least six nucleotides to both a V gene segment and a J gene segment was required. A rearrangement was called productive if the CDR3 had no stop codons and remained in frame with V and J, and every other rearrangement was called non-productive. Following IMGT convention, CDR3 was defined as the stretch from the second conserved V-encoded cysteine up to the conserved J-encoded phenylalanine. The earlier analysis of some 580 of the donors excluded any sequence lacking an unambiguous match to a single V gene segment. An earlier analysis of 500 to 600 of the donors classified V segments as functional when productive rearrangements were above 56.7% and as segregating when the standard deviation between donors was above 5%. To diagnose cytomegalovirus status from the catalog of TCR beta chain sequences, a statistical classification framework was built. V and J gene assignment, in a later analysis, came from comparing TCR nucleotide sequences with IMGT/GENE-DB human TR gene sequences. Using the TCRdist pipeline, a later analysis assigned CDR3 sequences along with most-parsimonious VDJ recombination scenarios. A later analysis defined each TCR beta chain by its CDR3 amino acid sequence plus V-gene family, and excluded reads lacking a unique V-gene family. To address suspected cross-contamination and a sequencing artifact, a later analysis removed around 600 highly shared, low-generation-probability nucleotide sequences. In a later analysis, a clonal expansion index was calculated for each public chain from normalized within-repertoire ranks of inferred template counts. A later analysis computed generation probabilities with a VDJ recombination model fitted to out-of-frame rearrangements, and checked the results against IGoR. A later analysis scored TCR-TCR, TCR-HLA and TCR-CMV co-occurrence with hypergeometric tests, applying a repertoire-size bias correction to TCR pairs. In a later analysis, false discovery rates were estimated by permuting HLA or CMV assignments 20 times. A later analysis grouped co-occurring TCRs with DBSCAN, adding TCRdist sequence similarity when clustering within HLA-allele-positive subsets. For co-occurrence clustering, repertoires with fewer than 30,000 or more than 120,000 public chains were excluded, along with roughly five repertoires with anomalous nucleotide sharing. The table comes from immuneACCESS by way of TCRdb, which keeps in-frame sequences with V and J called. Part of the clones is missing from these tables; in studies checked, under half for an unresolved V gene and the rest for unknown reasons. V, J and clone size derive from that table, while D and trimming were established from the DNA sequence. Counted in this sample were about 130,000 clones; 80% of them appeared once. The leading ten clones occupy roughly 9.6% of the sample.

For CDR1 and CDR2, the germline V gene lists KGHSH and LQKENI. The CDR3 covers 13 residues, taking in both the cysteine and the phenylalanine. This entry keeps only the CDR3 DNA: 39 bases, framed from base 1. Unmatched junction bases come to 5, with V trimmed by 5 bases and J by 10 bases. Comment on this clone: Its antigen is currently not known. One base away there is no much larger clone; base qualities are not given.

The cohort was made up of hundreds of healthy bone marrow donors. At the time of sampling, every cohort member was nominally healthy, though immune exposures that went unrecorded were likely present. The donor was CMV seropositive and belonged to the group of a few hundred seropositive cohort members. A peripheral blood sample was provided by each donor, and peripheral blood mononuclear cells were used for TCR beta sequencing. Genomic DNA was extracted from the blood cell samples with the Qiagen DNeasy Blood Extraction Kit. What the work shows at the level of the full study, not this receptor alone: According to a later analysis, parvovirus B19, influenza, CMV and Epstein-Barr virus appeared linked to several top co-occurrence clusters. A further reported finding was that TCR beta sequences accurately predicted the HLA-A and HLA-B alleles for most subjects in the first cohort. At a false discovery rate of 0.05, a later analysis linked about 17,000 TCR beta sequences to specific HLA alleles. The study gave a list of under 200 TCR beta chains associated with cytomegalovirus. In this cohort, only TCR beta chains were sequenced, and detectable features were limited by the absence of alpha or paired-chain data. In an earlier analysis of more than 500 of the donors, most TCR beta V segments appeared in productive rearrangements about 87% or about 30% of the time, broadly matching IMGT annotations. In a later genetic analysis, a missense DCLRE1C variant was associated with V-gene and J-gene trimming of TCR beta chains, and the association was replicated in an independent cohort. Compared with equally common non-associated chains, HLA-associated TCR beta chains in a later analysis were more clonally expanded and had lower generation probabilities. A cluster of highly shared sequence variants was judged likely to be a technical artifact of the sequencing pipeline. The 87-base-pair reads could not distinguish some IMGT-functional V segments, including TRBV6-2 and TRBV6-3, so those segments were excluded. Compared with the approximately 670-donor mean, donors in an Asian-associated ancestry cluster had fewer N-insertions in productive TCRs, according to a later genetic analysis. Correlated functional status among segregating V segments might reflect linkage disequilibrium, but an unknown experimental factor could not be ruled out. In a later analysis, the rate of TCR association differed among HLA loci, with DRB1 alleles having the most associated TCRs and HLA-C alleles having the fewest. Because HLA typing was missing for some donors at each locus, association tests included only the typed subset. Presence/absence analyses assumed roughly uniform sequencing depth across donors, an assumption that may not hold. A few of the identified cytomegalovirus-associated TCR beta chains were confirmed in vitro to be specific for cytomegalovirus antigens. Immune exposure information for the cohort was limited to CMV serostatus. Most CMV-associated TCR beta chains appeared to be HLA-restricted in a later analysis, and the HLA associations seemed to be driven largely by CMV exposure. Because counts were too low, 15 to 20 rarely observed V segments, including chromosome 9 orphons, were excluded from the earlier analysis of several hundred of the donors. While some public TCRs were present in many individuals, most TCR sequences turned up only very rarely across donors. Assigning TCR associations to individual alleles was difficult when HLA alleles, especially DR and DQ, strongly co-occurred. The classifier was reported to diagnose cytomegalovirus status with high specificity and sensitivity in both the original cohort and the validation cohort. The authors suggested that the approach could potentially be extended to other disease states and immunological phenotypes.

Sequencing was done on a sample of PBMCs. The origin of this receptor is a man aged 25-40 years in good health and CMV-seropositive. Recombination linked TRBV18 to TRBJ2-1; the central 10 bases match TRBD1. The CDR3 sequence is CASSAGQGSEQFF. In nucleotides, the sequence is TGTGCCAGCTCAGCGGGACAGGGGTCGGAGCAGTTCTTC. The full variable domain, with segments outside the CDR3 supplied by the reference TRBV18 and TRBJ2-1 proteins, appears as NAGVMQNPRHLVRRRGQEARLRCSPMKGHSHVYWYRQLPEEGLKFMVYLQKENIIDESGMPKERFSAEFPKEGPSILRIQQVVRGDSAAYFCASSAGQGSEQFFGPGTRLTVL.